This T cell receptor (beta chain) was captured in a study of cytomegalovirus exposure and HLA in healthy donors. The PCR was carried out with 60 Vbeta primers and 13 Jbeta primers. Sequenced by immunoSEQ multiplex PCR; TCRdb stores in-frame clones only, minus some. The table has 100,000 to 150,000 clones, about two thirds seen once. From germline, CDR1 is SGHTA and CDR2 FQGNSA. V shed 3 bases and J shed 10 bases, with 16 bases lying between them. This CDR3 comprises 14 residues. Sample: PBMCs. The genes are TRBV7-2 and TRBJ2-1; maybe TRBD2 (6 bases). The TCR comes from a man aged 45-65 years in good health and CMV-seropositive. This CDR3 is CASSLLPSGVEQFF. The CDR3 region has the DNA TGTGCCAGCAGCTTGCTCCCCTCGGGGGTGGAGCAGTTCTTC.